This T cell receptor beta chain was retrieved from a study of blood T cell repertoires in COVID-19. TCRdb keeps only in-frame clones here, not all; method: immunoSEQ multiplex PCR. The sample lists around 67,000 clones, roughly 82% occurring once. The CDR3 covers 14 residues. Germline values: CDR1 KGHSH, CDR2 LQKENI. V was pared by 3 bases and J by 4 bases, with 11 bases between. Sequencing input: peripheral blood. The V and J genes are TRBV18 and TRBJ2-3; no definite D call. The sequence was collected from a man older than 75 with active COVID-19. The CDR3 DNA follows: TGTGCCAGCTCACCTCTAGGTGGATCAGATACGCAGTATTTT. Amino acid sequence: CASSPLGGSDTQYF.